What follows are 10 T cell receptor beta chains derived from one specimen sequenced in a study of blood T cell repertoires in COVID-19. Some clones are missing from TCRdb's copy, which holds only in-frame ones; the method was immunoSEQ multiplex PCR. This table has hundreds of thousands of clones, around 83% appearing once. The sample comprised PBMCs or T cells enriched from blood (not recorded which). These TCRs come from a man in his forties or fifties who had been exposed to COVID-19.

The chain employs TRBV11-1 and TRBJ2-1; 7 bases match TRBD2. Germline-derived CDR1 and CDR2 are SGHAT and FQDESV (reference sequence). CDR3 size: 14 residues. V dropped 5 bases and J dropped 4; count of bases not matched to a gene: 5. CDR3 sequence reads: CASSQSGMYNEQFF. The CDR3, as DNA: TGTGCCAGCAGCCAGAGCGGGATGTACAATGAGCAGTTCTTC.

The rearrangement joins TRBV3-1 (or the pseudogene TRBV3-2) to TRBJ1-5; a possible D gene is TRBD1 (5 bases). V was shortened by 8 bases and J by 7 bases, with 9 bases between the two germline ends. CDR1 and CDR2 (germline): LGHDT, YNNKEL (reference sequence). The CDR3 is 11 amino acids. In DNA, the CDR3 is TGTGCCAGCGGAGGGGTGCAGCCCCAGCATTTT. This gives the protein CASGGVQPQHF.

The rearrangement uses TRBV14 and TRBJ2-3, with 7 bases identical to TRBD2. The CDR3 loop spans 12 amino acids. V dropped 5 bases and J dropped 7; count of bases not matched to a gene: 3. CDR1 and CDR2 from the germline V gene are SGHDN and FVKESK. CDR3 region: CASSGSGYTQYF. The DNA for the CDR3 is TGTGCCAGCAGCGGTAGCGGGTATACGCAGTATTTT.

This chain links TRBV11-3 with TRBJ2-2; the match to TRBD1 covers 7 bases. The germline gives CDR1 SGHNT, CDR2 YENEEA. V gave up 2 bases and J gave up 0 bases; unmatched junction bases: 9. This CDR3 comprises 18 residues. This CDR3 reads CASSLLPGQNTNTGELFF. The CDR3 coding sequence is TGTGCCAGCAGCTTACTCCCGGGACAGAACACGAACACCGGGGAGCTGTTTTTT.

The chain has TRBV12-5 and TRBJ1-2; TRBD1 matches at 10 bases. With V trimmed by 3 bases and J by 8 bases, 6 bases remained unmatched. Germline loops: CDR1 LGHNT, CDR2 FRNRAP. The CDR3 has 14 amino acids. The CDR3 DNA reads TGTGCTAGTGGTTTTGGGACAGGGGCCCGCGGCTACACCTTC. The encoded protein is CASGFGTGARGYTF.

The gene calls are TRBV5-1 and TRBJ2-2; 11 bases agree with TRBD2. The length of the CDR3 is 17 residues. Unmatched junction bases numbered 3, after V lost 1 base and J lost 1 base. CDR1 is SGHRS and CDR2 is YFSETQ in the germline V gene. DNA of the CDR3: TGCGCCAGCAGCTTGTCCACTAGCGGGAGGAACACCGGGGAGCTGTTTTTT. Translation gives CASSLSTSGRNTGELFF.

This clone was observed a single time. In DNA form, the CDR3 reads TGTGCCAGCAGCCAAGATCTACTCGGGAGTTCGACAGATACGCAGTATTTT. It codes for CASSQDLLGSSTDTQYF. This sequence joins TRBV14 and TRBJ2-3; D might be TRBD2 (6 bases). V lost 0 bases, J lost 3 bases, and 16 bases lay in between. The CDR3 has 17 amino acids. CDR1 is SGHDN, CDR2 FVKESK, per germline. Looking up the rest from reference TRBV14 and TRBJ2-3 gives the full variable domain: EAGVTQFPSHSVIEKGQTVTLRCDPISGHDNLYWYRRVMGKEIKFLLHFVKESKQDESGMPNNRFLAERTGGTYSTLKVQPAELEDSGVYFCASSQDLLGSSTDTQYFGPGTRLTVL.

This clone has just a few counts. The V gene is TRBV11-3, the J gene TRBJ2-1; 12 positions agree with TRBD1. The CDR3 has 15 residues. J gave up 8 bases and V 6 bases, and 8 bases lay outside the gene matches. CDR1 is SGHNT, CDR2 YENEEA, per germline. CDR3 coding DNA: TGTGCCAGCAGTCCGGGACAGGGGGCGGTTTATGAGCAGTTCTTC. Protein product: CASSPGQGAVYEQFF.

J is TRBJ1-1 and V is TRBV7-9; weak D call: TRBD1 (6 bases). The CDR3 is made up of 13 amino acids. Deletions cut 8 bases from V and 8 bases from J, with 18 bases between. Germline CDR1 and CDR2: SEHNR and FQNEAQ (reference sequence). Written as DNA, the CDR3 is TGTGCCAGCTCCCCCCTAGGCGGGGGCGAAGCTTTCTTT. Amino acid sequence: CASSPLGGGEAFF. The full variable domain, in which reference TRBV7-9 and TRBJ1-1 provide the parts outside the CDR3, is DTGVSQNPRHKITKRGQNVTFRCDPISEHNRLYWYRQTLGQGPEFLTYFQNEAQLEKSRLLSDRFSAERPKGSFSTLEIQRTEQGDSAMYLCASSPLGGGEAFFGQGTRLTVV.

The chain employs TRBV4-1 and TRBJ2-7; 11 positions match TRBD2. CDR1 is MGHRA, CDR2 YSYEKL, per germline. The J segment lost 1 base and the V segment lost 3 bases, leaving 8 bases of the junction unmatched. The CDR3 contains 17 residues. The CDR3 nucleotides are TGCGCCAGCAGCCATCCGCAGACTAGCGGGGTTTCCTACGAGCAGTACTTC. This translates into CASSHPQTSGVSYEQYF.